A single sample is the source of the 19 T cell receptor beta chains below, sequenced in a study of CD8+ T cells in alopecia areata. Treatment denoted: oral pan-JAK inhibitor, 5-10 mg twice daily. After isolation, RNA underwent reverse transcription to generate cDNA as the sequencing template. TCRdb's copy holds only in-frame clones and misses some; the assay was immunoSEQ multiplex PCR. The sample consists of 200,000 to 250,000 clones, roughly 64% of them appearing once. This specimen was CD4+ T cells sorted from blood, taken at week 4, from a patient treated with tofacitinib. The receptor source for this set is a human donor with alopecia areata.

This chain uses TRBV20-1 with TRBJ2-3; no reliable D call. The CDR3 contains 11 residues. V lost 5 bases and J 6 bases, leaving 9 bases between the germline ends. Germline V gene data show CDR1 as DFQATT and CDR2 as SNEGSKA (reference sequence). The CDR3 nucleotides read TGCAGTGCTGTCCGGATGGATACGCAGTATTTT. This encodes CSAVRMDTQYF.

The table lists this clone with a few counts. J is TRBJ2-4 and V is TRBV28, with D perhaps matching TRBD2 (6 bases). The CDR3 totals 14 residues. Per the germline V gene, CDR1 is MDHEN and CDR2 is SYDVKM. V dropped 2 bases and J dropped 1 base, with 6 bases sitting between them. The CDR3 nucleotides are TGTGCCAGCAGTTTAGGAGGGGCCAAAAACATTCAGTACTTC. Translating it yields CASSLGGAKNIQYF.

V usage is TRBV29-1 and J usage is TRBJ2-1; 9 bases are shared with TRBD1. V dropped 8 bases and J dropped 6; count of bases not matched to a gene: 11. This CDR3 is 14 amino acids long. Germline V lookup: CDR1 SQVTM, CDR2 ANQGSEA. The chain's CDR3 is CSPGFGTGTNEQFF. The CDR3 DNA reads TGCAGCCCCGGGTTCGGGACAGGGACCAATGAGCAGTTCTTC.

The chain combines TRBV11-2 with TRBJ1-4; D gene ambiguous. Germline V CDR1 and CDR2: SGHAT, FQNNGV. The CDR3 length is 14 residues. V lost 5 bases and J 5 bases, leaving 12 bases between the germline ends. CDR3 residues: CASSPGPTNEKLFF. CDR3 bases: TGTGCCAGCAGCCCCGGACCGACGAATGAAAAACTGTTTTTT.

This clone was found a few times. CDR3 sequence: CASRLPNGETQYF. CDR3 nucleotides: TGTGCCAGCAGGCTACCGAATGGTGAGACCCAGTACTTC. The rearrangement links TRBV28 to TRBJ2-5; the D is unclear. This CDR3 is built from 13 residues. CDR1 and CDR2 (germline): MDHEN, SYDVKM. The V end was cut by 6 bases, the J end by 5 bases, with 13 bases between.

CDR3 region: CSVQSSYEQYF. In DNA, the CDR3 is TGCAGCGTACAGTCCTCCTACGAGCAGTACTTC. The rearrangement links TRBV29-1 to TRBJ2-7; D is uncertain. The CDR3 sequence is 11 residues long. The germline CDR1 and CDR2 sequences are SQVTM and ANQGSEA. Trimming shortened V by 6 bases and J by 0 bases, and 6 bases separated the two germline ends.

The chain employs TRBV5-1 and TRBJ2-5; 8 bases line up with TRBD1. The CDR3 has 14 amino acids. The ends lost 6 bases at V and 7 bases at J; junction bases unmatched: 11. The germline V gene has CDR1 SGHRS and CDR2 YFSETQ. CDR3 DNA: TGCGCCAGCACAAATCAGGGGGCAAAGGGGACCCAGTACTTC. It translates to CASTNQGAKGTQYF.

The V call is TRBV25-1, the J call TRBJ1-6; TRBD1 agrees at 7 bases. The CDR3 has 14 residues. Germline V gene sequence: CDR1 MGHDK, CDR2 SYGVNS. V lost 8 bases, J lost 10 bases, and 11 bases stayed unmatched. The CDR3 reads CASHETGIGSPLHF. The CDR3, as DNA: TGTGCCAGCCACGAGACAGGGATCGGCTCACCCCTCCACTTT.

In this sample, this clone turned up a few times. The chain has TRBV5-1 and TRBJ2-2, with D unresolved. Trimming took 4 bases from V and 0 from J, leaving 13 bases between them. Per germline, CDR1 SGHRS and CDR2 YFSETQ. The CDR3 is made up of 16 amino acids. CDR3 sequence: CASSPMSRTNTGELFF. In nucleotides, the CDR3 is TGCGCCAGCAGCCCTATGAGCAGGACGAACACCGGGGAGCTGTTTTTT. Full variable domain (missing parts from reference TRBV5-1 and TRBJ2-2): KAGVTQTPRYLIKTRGQQVTLSCSPISGHRSVSWYQQTPGQGLQFLFEYFSETQRNKGNFPGRFSGRQFSNSRSEMNVSTLELGDSALYLCASSPMSRTNTGELFFGEGSRLTVL.

This clone was counted only a few times. Other DNA sequences in this specimen translate into the identical CDR3. This chain links TRBV7-2 with TRBJ1-1; no definite D call. In germline, CDR1 is SGHTA, CDR2 FQGNSA. V lost 3 bases and J lost 1, with 9 bases in between. The CDR3 contains 14 residues. CDR3 protein: CASSLNGRNTEAFF. CDR3 sequence (DNA): TGTGCCAGCAGCTTGAACGGAAGGAACACTGAAGCTTTCTTT.

There are a few counts of this clone. This specimen includes other DNA sequences encoding the same CDR3. The V call is TRBV29-1, the J call TRBJ2-7; 9 bases line up with TRBD1. CDR1 and CDR2 from the germline V gene are SQVTM and ANQGSEA. Losses at the gene ends were 6 bases for V and 2 bases for J; bases not matched to a gene: 2. There are 12 residues in the CDR3. The CDR3 DNA reads TGCAGCGTGGGGACAGGGACCTACGAGCAGTACTTC. Translating it yields CSVGTGTYEQYF.

This clone was observed a handful of times. The chain carries TRBV4-1 and TRBJ2-2; D remains ambiguous. The germline V gene encodes CDR1 MGHRA and CDR2 YSYEKL. The CDR3 has 14 residues. V dropped 0 bases and J dropped 7 bases, with 9 bases sitting between them. The CDR3 is CASSQDPDLGELFF. The CDR3 nucleotides read TGCGCCAGCAGCCAAGATCCCGACCTCGGGGAGCTGTTTTTT.

V usage is TRBV9 and J usage is TRBJ2-7; TRBD2 might be the D (6 bases). V shed 6 bases and J shed 1 base, with 14 bases lying between them. The CDR3 has 14 residues. Germline-derived CDR1 and CDR2 are SGDLS and YYNGEE. The CDR3 region is CASNAGTASYEQYF. The CDR3, as DNA: TGTGCCAGCAACGCCGGGACTGCTTCCTACGAGCAGTACTTC.

CDR3 region: CAWSQLLNTEAFF. In nucleotides, the CDR3 is TGTGCCTGGAGTCAACTGCTGAACACTGAAGCTTTCTTT. The chain couples TRBV30 to TRBJ1-1; D is ambiguous. The CDR3 runs to 13 residues. In germline, CDR1 is GTSNPN, CDR2 SVGIG (reference sequence). Trimming removed 2 bases at V and 0 bases at J, with 7 bases between. Drawing the rest from reference TRBV30 and TRBJ1-1, the complete variable domain is SQTIHQWPATLVQPVGSPLSLECTVEGTSNPNLYWYRQAAGRGLQLLFYSVGIGQISSEVPQNLSASRPQDRQFILSSKKLLLSDSGFYLCAWSQLLNTEAFFGQGTRLTVV.

This clone was found once. The V and J genes are TRBV7-2 and TRBJ1-6; weak D call: TRBD1 (5 bases). Trimming took 2 bases from V and 5 from J, leaving 10 bases between them. The germline V gene encodes CDR1 SGHTA and CDR2 FQGNSA. CDR3 size: 15 residues. In DNA, the CDR3 is TGTGCCAGCAGCTTACGGGGCAGGGATAATTCACCCCTCCACTTT. Amino acid sequence: CASSLRGRDNSPLHF.

The rearrangement uses TRBV5-1 and TRBJ2-5, with D possibly being TRBD1 (5 bases). Germline loops: CDR1 SGHRS, CDR2 YFSETQ. The length of the CDR3 is 12 residues. The V and J ends lost 5 bases and 4 bases respectively, with 9 bases between them. The DNA for the CDR3 is TGCGCCAGCAGTATAACAGGAGAGACCCAGTACTTC. Its protein is CASSITGETQYF.

V and J are TRBV29-1 and TRBJ2-7; TRBD1 aligns across 10 bases. Germline CDR1 and CDR2: SQVTM and ANQGSEA. The CDR3 runs 15 residues. V gave up 7 bases and J gave up 3 bases; unmatched junction bases: 12. CDR3 residues: CSAVIRDRGNYEQYF. For the CDR3, the DNA is TGCAGCGCTGTGATAAGGGACAGGGGAAACTACGAGCAGTACTTC.

This chain joins TRBV6-5 and TRBJ2-5, with a possible D match to TRBD2 (6 bases). Trimming removed 8 bases at V and 2 bases at J, with 18 bases between. Germline values: CDR1 MNHEY, CDR2 SVGAGI. The CDR3 covers 15 residues. The CDR3 coding sequence is TGTGCCAGCCGAGCCGGGGGTCAGGGACAAGAGACCCAGTACTTC. Residues: CASRAGGQGQETQYF.

This chain joins TRBV18 and TRBJ1-2, with 7 bases matching TRBD1. This CDR3 spans 15 amino acids. Looked up from germline, CDR1 is KGHSH and CDR2 is LQKENI. V shed 3 bases and J 4 bases; nucleotides not matched to a gene: 8. For the CDR3, the DNA is TGTGCCAGCTCACCGGCGGCAGGGGGTAGCTATGGCTACACCTTC. Translated, it gives CASSPAAGGSYGYTF.